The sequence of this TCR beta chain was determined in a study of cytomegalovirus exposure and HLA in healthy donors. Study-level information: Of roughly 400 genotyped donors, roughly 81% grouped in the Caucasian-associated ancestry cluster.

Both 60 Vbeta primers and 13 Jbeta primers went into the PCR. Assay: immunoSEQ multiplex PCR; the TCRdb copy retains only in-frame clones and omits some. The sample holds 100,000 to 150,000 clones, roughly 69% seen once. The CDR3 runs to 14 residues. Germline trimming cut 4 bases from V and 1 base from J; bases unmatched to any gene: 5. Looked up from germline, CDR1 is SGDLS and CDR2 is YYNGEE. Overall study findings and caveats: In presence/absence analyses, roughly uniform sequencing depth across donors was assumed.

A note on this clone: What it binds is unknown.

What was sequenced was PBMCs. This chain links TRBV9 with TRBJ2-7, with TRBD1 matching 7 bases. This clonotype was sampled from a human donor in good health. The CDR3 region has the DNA TGTGCCAGCAGCCCCGGGACAGCATCCTACGAGCAGTACTTC. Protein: CASSPGTASYEQYF.